This entry features one TCR beta chain sequence. This CDR3 is built from 12 residues. The V and J ends lost 0 bases and 13 bases respectively, with 14 bases between them. Germline V gene lookup returns CDR1 DFQATT and CDR2 SNEGSKA (reference sequence). This sample is drawn from a study of CD8 T cells in Susac syndrome. Random hexamers were used to reverse transcribe an amount of roughly 0.5 to 1 ug RNA. MiXCR was run by TCRdb on the immunoSEQ multiplex PCR reads, yielding one entry per CDR3 protein. The sample yields 200,000 to 250,000 distinct CDR3 sequences, about 95% seen once. V gene TRBV20-1 combines with J gene TRBJ2-3; D possibly corresponds to TRBD2 (6 bases). What was sequenced was CD4+ T cells from PBMCs. The receptor comes from a human donor with multiple sclerosis. CDR3 sequence: CSARDDQGGEYF. The CDR3 nucleotides read TGCAGTGCTAGAGATGATCAAGGAGGGGAGTATTTT.